This T cell receptor beta chain was sequenced in a study of cytomegalovirus exposure and HLA in healthy donors. About the study: The study placed around 85% of its 350 to 450 genotyped donors in the Caucasian-associated ancestry cluster.

A remark on this clone: The antigen remains undetermined.

The study ran its PCR with 60 Vbeta and 13 Jbeta primers. Original data processing: Among the unique TCR beta chains that a later analysis counted, some 73 million in all, 10 million to 13 million were shared. The repertoire was sequenced with immunoSEQ multiplex PCR; TCRdb's copy has only in-frame clones and lacks some. V, J and clone size reflect that table, while D and trimming were determined from the DNA. In the table there are some 100,000 clones, around 70% of which are singletons. The V end lost 3 bases, the J end lost 6 bases, and 12 bases lay between the germline ends. The CDR3 contains 13 residues. From germline, CDR1 is GTSNPN and CDR2 SVGIG (reference sequence). General study points: Donors belonging to an Asian-associated ancestry cluster reportedly showed fewer N-insertions in productive TCRs than the roughly 670-donor mean, according to what a later analysis found. Later analysis identified over 15,000 TCR beta sequences associated with HLA alleles, using a false discovery rate threshold of 0.05.

The clonotype originates from a woman in her 70s in good health and CMV-seropositive. The chain has TRBV30 and TRBJ1-5; no definite D call. Sequencing used PBMCs. The CDR3 reads CAWRGPEGQPQHF. CDR3 in DNA: TGTGCCTGGAGAGGTCCCGAGGGTCAGCCCCAGCATTTT.